This passage covers 25 T cell receptor beta chains from one sample sequenced in a study of cytomegalovirus exposure and HLA in healthy donors (dated by TCRdb to the late 2010s). Libraries came from the immunoSEQ multiplex PCR assay. For the multiplex PCR, a mixture combining 60 forward primers for TCR Vbeta segments and 13 reverse primers for TCR Jbeta segments was used. TCRdb took this table from immuneACCESS and kept in-frame rearrangements with V and J called. Such tables lack part of the clones; where checked against another copy, unresolved V genes explain under half of the gap, and the rest is unexplained. The sample contains more than 95,000 clones, around 82% of them found a single time. Of the sample, around 1.5% is held by the ten largest clones. Material: PBMCs. These receptors were taken from a woman between 40 and 55 years old in good health and CMV-seronegative.

The gene calls are TRBV6-6 and TRBJ1-5, with D perhaps TRBD1 (5 bases). With 8 bases removed from V and 5 bases from J, the gap between germline ends came to 16 bases. Germline CDR1 and CDR2: MNHNY and SVGAGI (reference sequence). This CDR3 comprises 14 residues. Written as DNA, the CDR3 is TGTGCCAGCGGGGTAAGGGGCGCGGATCAGCCCCAGCATTTT. Amino acid sequence: CASGVRGADQPQHF.

The gene calls are TRBV7-2 and TRBJ1-3, with a possible D match to TRBD1 (6 bases). CDR1 and CDR2 (germline): SGHTA, FQGNSA. Deletions cut 4 bases from V and 1 base from J, with 14 bases between. This CDR3 has 16 residues. Here the CDR3 DNA reads TGTGCCAGCAGCTCTCAGGGGTCTGGATCTGGAAACACCATATATTTT. It yields the protein CASSSQGSGSGNTIYF.

CDR3 in amino acids: CASSLGQTKNIQYF. DNA of the CDR3: TGTGCCAGCAGCTTAGGACAGACCAAAAACATTCAGTACTTC. V usage is TRBV7-2 and J usage is TRBJ2-4, with D perhaps matching TRBD1 (5 bases). CDR3 length: 14 amino acids. Germline V lookup: CDR1 SGHTA, CDR2 FQGNSA. Trimming removed 1 base from V and 2 bases from J, with 6 bases in between.

This chain connects TRBV9 to TRBJ1-2, with 8 bases identical to TRBD1. V was clipped by 6 bases and J by 8 bases; unmatched bases: 6. Germline CDR1 reads SGDLS; CDR2 reads YYNGEE. The CDR3 runs 12 residues. The CDR3 DNA reads as TGTGCCAGCACCGGGACAGGCGCGGGCTACACCTTC. Translated, it gives CASTGTGAGYTF.

This chain links TRBV27 with TRBJ2-7; 9 bases match TRBD1. CDR1 MNHEY and CDR2 SMNVEV come from the germline V gene (reference sequence). V lost 6 bases and J lost 0; bases outside the gene matches: 6. The CDR3 consists of 15 residues. As DNA, the CDR3 is TGTGCCAGCAGACGACAGGGGGTTCACTCCTACGAGCAGTACTTC. Protein product: CASRRQGVHSYEQYF.

This clone was observed a single time. The chain recombines TRBV28 with TRBJ2-5; D unresolved. Trimming took 3 bases from V and 5 from J, leaving 13 bases between them. Germline V gene sequence: CDR1 MDHEN, CDR2 SYDVKM. This CDR3 has 14 amino acids. CDR3 bases: TGTGCCAGCAGTTTTTCCCTCCACTCCGAGACCCAGTACTTC. Its translation: CASSFSLHSETQYF.

The CDR3, as DNA: TGTGCCAGCAGGTTGGGGGGAGAAGATACGCAGTATTTT. Residues: CASRLGGEDTQYF. This chain uses TRBV7-9 with TRBJ2-3, with D possibly TRBD2 on 6 matching bases. The germline V and J ends were trimmed by 6 bases and 5 bases, with 12 bases remaining between them. Germline V lookup: CDR1 SEHNR, CDR2 FQNEAQ (reference sequence). The CDR3 covers 13 residues.

The chain couples TRBV5-4 to TRBJ2-3, with D tentatively TRBD2 (6 bases). Trimming cost V 4 bases and J 1 base, with 7 bases left between them. Per germline, CDR1 SGHNT and CDR2 YYREEE (reference sequence). The CDR3 sequence is 13 residues long. The chain's CDR3 is CASSQRGTDTQYF. The CDR3 DNA reads as TGTGCCAGCAGCCAGCGGGGCACAGATACGCAGTATTTT.

The chain recombines TRBV18 with TRBJ2-3; 7 bases agree with TRBD1. The CDR3 has 14 amino acids. J gave up 0 bases and V 6 bases, and 3 bases lay outside the gene matches. Germline loops: CDR1 KGHSH, CDR2 LQKENI. The CDR3 reads CASSKGQSTDTQYF. Here the CDR3 DNA reads TGTGCCAGCTCCAAGGGACAGAGCACAGATACGCAGTATTTT.

DNA of the CDR3: TGTGCCAGCAGCCCCAGGGGATCCTACTACGAGCAGTACTTC. It specifies CASSPRGSYYEQYF. The chain has TRBV6-6 and TRBJ2-7; a possible D gene is TRBD1 (6 bases). The CDR3 extends over 14 amino acids. V was cut by 6 bases and J by 3 bases, with 15 bases left in between. Germline assignment: CDR1 MNHNY and CDR2 SVGAGI (reference sequence).

The rearrangement uses TRBV27 and TRBJ1-2; perhaps TRBD1 as D (5 bases). Germline CDR1 and CDR2: MNHEY and SMNVEV (reference sequence). With 7 bases removed from V and 2 bases from J, the gap between germline ends came to 23 bases. The CDR3 spans 17 residues. In DNA form, the CDR3 reads TGTGCCAGCAAATCCCAACCCGGTCGACAGACGAACTATGGCTACACCTTC. As protein: CASKSQPGRQTNYGYTF.

V usage is TRBV7-2 and J usage is TRBJ2-1, with 8 bases fitting TRBD2. In germline, CDR1 is SGHTA, CDR2 FQGNSA. J lost 8 bases, V lost 5 bases, and 11 bases had no gene match. The CDR3 has 15 residues. This chain's CDR3 is CASSLSWSGGYEQFF. CDR3 in DNA: TGTGCCAGCAGCCTTTCGTGGAGCGGGGGATATGAGCAGTTCTTC.

The J gene is TRBJ2-2, the V gene TRBV5-1; 10 bases agree with TRBD1. Per the germline V gene, CDR1 is SGHRS and CDR2 is YFSETQ. CDR3 length: 15 residues. The J segment lost 4 bases and the V segment lost 4 bases, leaving 4 bases of the junction unmatched. Here the CDR3 DNA reads TGCGCCAGCAGCCCCTGGGACAGGGGCACCGGGGAGCTGTTTTTT. Its protein product is CASSPWDRGTGELFF. Full variable domain (rest looked up from reference TRBV5-1 and TRBJ2-2): KAGVTQTPRYLIKTRGQQVTLSCSPISGHRSVSWYQQTPGQGLQFLFEYFSETQRNKGNFPGRFSGRQFSNSRSEMNVSTLELGDSALYLCASSPWDRGTGELFFGEGSRLTVL.

This clone appeared once. The chain carries TRBV30 and TRBJ2-3; D ambiguous. From germline, CDR1 is GTSNPN and CDR2 SVGIG (reference sequence). CDR3 length: 11 amino acids. V lost 5 bases to trimming and J lost 9 bases, with 12 bases between them. CDR3 DNA: TGTGCCTGGGCCGGGTTGCTAACGCAGTATTTT. Its protein product is CAWAGLLTQYF.

This clone showed up just a few times. The V and J genes are TRBV7-9 and TRBJ1-3, with 8 bases fitting TRBD1. CDR3 length equals 15 residues. V was clipped by 5 bases and J by 3 bases; unmatched bases: 6. Germline CDR1 and CDR2: SEHNR and FQNEAQ (reference sequence). CDR3: CASSPSDRGGNTIYF. CDR3 bases: TGTGCCAGCAGCCCGAGTGACAGGGGTGGAAACACCATATATTTT.

The CDR3 sequence: CASTIEISRGREKHTEAFF. For the CDR3, the DNA is TGTGCCAGCACGATCGAGATAAGCAGGGGGCGGGAGAAGCACACTGAAGCTTTCTTT. The V gene is TRBV2, the J gene TRBJ1-1; TRBD1 matches at 8 bases. The V gene end was trimmed by 7 bases and the J gene end by 3 bases; junction bases not matched to a gene: 22. CDR1 and CDR2 from the germline V gene are SNHLY and FYNNEI. The CDR3 length is 19 residues.

This chain links TRBV7-9 with TRBJ2-7; D is possibly TRBD1 (5 bases). This CDR3 contains 14 residues. V lost 0 bases to trimming and J lost 3 bases, with 9 bases between them. Germline V gene data show CDR1 as SEHNR and CDR2 as FQNEAQ (reference sequence). This CDR3 reads CASSLAPGIYEQYF. The CDR3 region has the DNA TGTGCCAGCAGCTTAGCTCCAGGGATCTACGAGCAGTACTTC.

This chain connects TRBV7-9 to TRBJ1-2, with 8 bases fitting TRBD1. This CDR3 is 16 amino acids long. J was trimmed by 8 bases and V by 1 base; bases with no gene match: 12. From germline, CDR1 is SEHNR and CDR2 FQNEAQ (reference sequence). CDR3 in amino acids: CASSLGGGTGGTGYTF. CDR3 nucleotides: TGTGCCAGCAGCTTAGGGGGGGGTACAGGGGGGACCGGCTACACCTTC.

This rearrangement joins TRBV18 to TRBJ2-3; D might be TRBD2 (6 bases). The CDR3 has 17 residues. CDR1 and CDR2 (germline): KGHSH, LQKENI. Trimming removed 4 bases from V and 4 bases from J, with 21 bases in between. The DNA of the CDR3 is TGTGCCAGCTCACACTTCCGGGAGCATCAATGGGCAGATACGCAGTATTTT. The encoded protein is CASSHFREHQWADTQYF.

The chain combines TRBV7-2 with TRBJ2-3; D is uncertain. The CDR3 extends over 13 amino acids. V gave up 5 bases and J gave up 3 bases, with 9 bases separating them. The V gene's germline CDR1 is SGHTA and CDR2 FQGNSA. This chain's CDR3 is CASSRDSTDTQYF. The DNA for the CDR3 is TGTGCCAGCAGCCGCGACTCAACAGATACGCAGTATTTT.

The chain is built from TRBV28 and TRBJ2-2; 8 bases match TRBD2. CDR3 length: 15 residues. Germline CDR1 is MDHEN and CDR2 is SYDVKM. The V and J ends lost 4 bases and 4 bases, in that order; junction bases with no gene match: 5. CDR3 DNA: TGTGCCAGCAGTTATCGTGGACTAGCCACCGGGGAGCTGTTTTTT. Amino acids: CASSYRGLATGELFF.

The V call is TRBV29-1, the J call TRBJ2-3, with TRBD2 matching over 7 bases. Unmatched junction bases numbered 15, after V lost 5 bases and J lost 4 bases. The CDR3 extends over 16 amino acids. Germline CDR1 and CDR2: SQVTM and ANQGSEA. The CDR3 is CSVSAGARSGADTQYF. In nucleotides, the CDR3 is TGCAGCGTTTCGGCGGGAGCGAGGAGTGGGGCAGATACGCAGTATTTT.

J is TRBJ1-1 and V is TRBV7-2, with TRBD1 matching 10 bases. This CDR3 region has 15 residues. Germline V gives CDR1 SGHTA, CDR2 FQGNSA. V lost 5 bases to trimming and J lost 4 bases; unmatched junction nucleotides: 7. In nucleotides, the CDR3 is TGTGCCAGCAGCGTTACCGGGACAGGGGTCACTGAAGCTTTCTTT. The encoded protein is CASSVTGTGVTEAFF.

This clone has only a few counts. The CDR3 sequence is CASSLGGPGNYGYTF. DNA for the CDR3: TGCGCCAGCAGCCTTGGTGGCCCGGGTAACTATGGCTACACCTTC. The J gene is TRBJ1-2, the V gene TRBV5-1; D gene uncertain. CDR1 and CDR2 from the germline V gene are SGHRS and YFSETQ. The CDR3 has 15 residues. V shed 4 bases and J shed 1 base, with 14 bases lying between them.

This clone has only one observation. The rearrangement uses TRBV28 and TRBJ2-1; 12 bases align to TRBD2. V trimming: 5 bases; J trimming: 7 bases; junction bases outside the gene matches: 6. The CDR3 runs 15 residues. CDR1 MDHEN and CDR2 SYDVKM come from the germline V gene. This chain's CDR3 is CASSRLGLAGNEQFF. CDR3 nucleotide sequence: TGTGCCAGCAGTCGCCTCGGACTAGCGGGGAATGAGCAGTTCTTC.